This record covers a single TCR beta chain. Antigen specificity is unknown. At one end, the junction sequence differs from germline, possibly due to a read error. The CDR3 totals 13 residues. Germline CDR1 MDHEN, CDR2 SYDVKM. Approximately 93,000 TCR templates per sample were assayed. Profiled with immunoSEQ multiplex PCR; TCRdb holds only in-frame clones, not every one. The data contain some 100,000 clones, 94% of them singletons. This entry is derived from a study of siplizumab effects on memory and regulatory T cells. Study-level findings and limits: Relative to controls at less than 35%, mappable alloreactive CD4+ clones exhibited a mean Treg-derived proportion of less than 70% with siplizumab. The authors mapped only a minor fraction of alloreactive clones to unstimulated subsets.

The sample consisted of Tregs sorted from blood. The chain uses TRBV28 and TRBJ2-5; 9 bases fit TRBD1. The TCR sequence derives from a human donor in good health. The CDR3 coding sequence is TGTGCCAGCAGTTTGCCGCCCGGGACAGGGTGGAACTTC. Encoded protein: CASSLPPGTGWNF. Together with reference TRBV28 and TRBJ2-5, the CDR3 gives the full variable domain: DVKVTQSSRYLVKRTGEKVFLECVQDMDHENMFWYRQDPGLGLRLIYFSYDVKMKEKGDIPEGYSVSREKKERFSLILESASTNQTSMYLCASSLPPGTGWNFGPGTRLLVL.